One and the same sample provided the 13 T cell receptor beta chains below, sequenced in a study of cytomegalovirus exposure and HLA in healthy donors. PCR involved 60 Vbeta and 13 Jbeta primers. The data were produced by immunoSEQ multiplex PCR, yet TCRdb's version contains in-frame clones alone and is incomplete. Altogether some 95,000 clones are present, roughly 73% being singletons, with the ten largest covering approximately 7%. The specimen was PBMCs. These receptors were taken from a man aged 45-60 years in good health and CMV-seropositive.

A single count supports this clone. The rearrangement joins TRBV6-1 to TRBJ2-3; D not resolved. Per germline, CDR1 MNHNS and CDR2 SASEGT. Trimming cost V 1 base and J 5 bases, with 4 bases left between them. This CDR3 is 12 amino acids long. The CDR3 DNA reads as TGTGCCAGCAGTGAAGTAATAGATACGCAGTATTTT. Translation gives CASSEVIDTQYF.

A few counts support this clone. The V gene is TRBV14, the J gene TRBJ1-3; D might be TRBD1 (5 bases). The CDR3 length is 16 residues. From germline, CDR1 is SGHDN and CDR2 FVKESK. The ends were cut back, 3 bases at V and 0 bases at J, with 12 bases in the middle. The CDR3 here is CASSQGRHLSGNTIYF. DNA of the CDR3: TGTGCCAGCAGCCAGGGGCGACACCTCTCTGGAAACACCATATATTTT.

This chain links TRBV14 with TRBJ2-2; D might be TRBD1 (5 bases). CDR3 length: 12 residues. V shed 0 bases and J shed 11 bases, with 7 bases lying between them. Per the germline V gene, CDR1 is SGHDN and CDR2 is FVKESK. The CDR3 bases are TGTGCCAGCAGCCAAGACAGGGTAGAGCTGTTTTTT. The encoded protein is CASSQDRVELFF.

The CDR3 region is CASSPQGFGGLIETQYF. The CDR3 DNA reads TGTGCCAGTAGTCCACAGGGGTTTGGGGGGTTAATAGAGACCCAGTACTTC. This sequence joins TRBV19 and TRBJ2-5; D is perhaps TRBD1 (7 bases). The CDR3 covers 17 residues. Between the trimmed V and J ends, which lost 5 bases and 4 bases, there was a span of 23 bases. Germline V gives CDR1 LNHDA, CDR2 SQIVND (reference sequence).

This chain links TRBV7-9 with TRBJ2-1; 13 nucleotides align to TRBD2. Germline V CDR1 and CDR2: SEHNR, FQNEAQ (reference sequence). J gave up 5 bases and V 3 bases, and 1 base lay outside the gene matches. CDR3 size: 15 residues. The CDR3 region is CASSLGTSGDNEQFF. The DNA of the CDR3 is TGTGCCAGCAGCTTGGGGACTAGCGGGGACAATGAGCAGTTCTTC.

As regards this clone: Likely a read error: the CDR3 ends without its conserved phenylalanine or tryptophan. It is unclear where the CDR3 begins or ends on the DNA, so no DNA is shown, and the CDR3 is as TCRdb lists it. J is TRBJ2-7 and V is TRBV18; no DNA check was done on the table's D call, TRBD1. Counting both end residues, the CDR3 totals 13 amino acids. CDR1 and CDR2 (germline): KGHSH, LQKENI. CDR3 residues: CASSLDRQGDQRL.

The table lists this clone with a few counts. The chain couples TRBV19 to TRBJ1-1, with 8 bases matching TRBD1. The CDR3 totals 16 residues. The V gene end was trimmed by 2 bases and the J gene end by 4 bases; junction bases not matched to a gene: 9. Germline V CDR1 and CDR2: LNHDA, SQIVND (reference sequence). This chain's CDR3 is CASSISLTGAATEAFF. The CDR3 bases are TGTGCCAGTAGTATAAGCCTGACAGGGGCGGCCACTGAAGCTTTCTTT.

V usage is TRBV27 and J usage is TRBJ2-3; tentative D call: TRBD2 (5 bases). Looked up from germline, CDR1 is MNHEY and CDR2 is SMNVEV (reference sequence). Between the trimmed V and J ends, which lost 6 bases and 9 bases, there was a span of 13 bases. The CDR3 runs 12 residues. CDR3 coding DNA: TGTGCCAGCAGACCATGGTCGGGGACGCAGTATTTT. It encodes CASRPWSGTQYF.

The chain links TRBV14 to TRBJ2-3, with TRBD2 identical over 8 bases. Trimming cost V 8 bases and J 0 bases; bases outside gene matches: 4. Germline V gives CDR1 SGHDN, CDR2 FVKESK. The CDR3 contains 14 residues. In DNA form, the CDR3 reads TGTGCCAGCGACGGGGGGGATAGCACAGATACGCAGTATTTT. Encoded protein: CASDGGDSTDTQYF.

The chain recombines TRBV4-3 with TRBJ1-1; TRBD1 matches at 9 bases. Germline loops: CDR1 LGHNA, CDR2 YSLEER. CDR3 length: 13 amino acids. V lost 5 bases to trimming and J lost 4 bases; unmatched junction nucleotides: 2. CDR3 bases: TGCGCCAGCAGCGGACAGGGGAGCACTGAAGCTTTCTTT. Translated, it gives CASSGQGSTEAFF.

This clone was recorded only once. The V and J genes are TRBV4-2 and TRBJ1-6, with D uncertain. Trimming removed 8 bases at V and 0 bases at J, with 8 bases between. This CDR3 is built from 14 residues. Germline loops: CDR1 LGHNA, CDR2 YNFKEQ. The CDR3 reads CASGTSSYNSPLHF. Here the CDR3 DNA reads TGTGCCAGCGGCACAAGCTCCTATAATTCACCCCTCCACTTT.

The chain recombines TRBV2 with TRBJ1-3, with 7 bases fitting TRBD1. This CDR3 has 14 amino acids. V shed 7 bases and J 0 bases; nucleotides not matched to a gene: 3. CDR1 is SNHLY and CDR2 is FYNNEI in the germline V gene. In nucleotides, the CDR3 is TGTGCCAGCACCCCAGGGGGCTCTGGAAACACCATATATTTT. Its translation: CASTPGGSGNTIYF.

The CDR3 loop is CASSFVTGQETQYF. DNA for the CDR3: TGTGCCAGCAGCTTCGTAACTGGCCAAGAGACCCAGTACTTC. The J gene is TRBJ2-5, the V gene TRBV11-2, with no clear D. From germline, CDR1 is SGHAT and CDR2 FQNNGV. Deletions cut 3 bases from V and 1 base from J, with 9 bases between. The CDR3 length is 14 residues.